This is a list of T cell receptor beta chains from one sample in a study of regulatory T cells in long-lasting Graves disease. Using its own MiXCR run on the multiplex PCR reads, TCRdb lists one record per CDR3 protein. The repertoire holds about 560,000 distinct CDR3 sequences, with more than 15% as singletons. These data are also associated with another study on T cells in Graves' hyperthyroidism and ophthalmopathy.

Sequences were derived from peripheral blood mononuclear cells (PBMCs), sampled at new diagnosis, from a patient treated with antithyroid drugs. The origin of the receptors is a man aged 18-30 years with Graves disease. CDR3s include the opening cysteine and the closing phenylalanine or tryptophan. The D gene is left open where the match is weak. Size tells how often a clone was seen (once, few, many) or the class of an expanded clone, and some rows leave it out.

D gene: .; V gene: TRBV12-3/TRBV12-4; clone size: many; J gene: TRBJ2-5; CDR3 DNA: TGTGCCAGCAGTTCCAACAGGGCCCAAGAGACCCAGTACTTC; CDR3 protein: CASSSNRAQETQYF
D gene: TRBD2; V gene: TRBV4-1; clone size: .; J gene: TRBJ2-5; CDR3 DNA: TGCGCCAGCAGCCAGGGCCTAGCGGGCTCGTACCAAGAGACCCAGTACTTC; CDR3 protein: CASSQGLAGSYQETQYF
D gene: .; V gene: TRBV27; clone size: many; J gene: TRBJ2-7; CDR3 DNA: TGTGCCAGCAGTGGAACTGGGAGCGGCTCTAACCCCTACGAGCAGTACTTC; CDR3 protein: CASSGTGSGSNPYEQYF
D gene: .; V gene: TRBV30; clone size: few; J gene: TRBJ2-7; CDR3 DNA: TGTGCCTGGAGTGTACTACAGACCTACGAGCAGTACTTC; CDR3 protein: CAWSVLQTYEQYF
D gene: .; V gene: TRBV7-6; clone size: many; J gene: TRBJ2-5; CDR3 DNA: TGTGCCAGCAGCTCACCCGGCGGGGCTGGAGAGACCCAGTACTTC; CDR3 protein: CASSSPGGAGETQYF
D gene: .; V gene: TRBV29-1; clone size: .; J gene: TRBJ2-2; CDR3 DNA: TGCAGCGTCCCACAAGGCACCGGGGAGCTGTTTTTT; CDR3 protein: CSVPQGTGELFF
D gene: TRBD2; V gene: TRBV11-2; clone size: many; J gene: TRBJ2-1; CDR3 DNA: TGTGCCAGCAGCTTGGGGGGGGAGGAGCAGTTCTTC; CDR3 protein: CASSLGGEEQFF
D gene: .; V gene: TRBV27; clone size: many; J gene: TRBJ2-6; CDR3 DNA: TGTGCCAGCAGTTTAAGCGTCGCCGGGGCCAACGTCCTGACTTTC; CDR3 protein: CASSLSVAGANVLTF
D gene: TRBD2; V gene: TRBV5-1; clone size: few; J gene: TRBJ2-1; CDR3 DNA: TGCGCCAGCAGCCTTCAACCCCAACCTAGCGGGCCTTCCTACAATGAGCAGTTCTTC; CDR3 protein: CASSLQPQPSGPSYNEQFF
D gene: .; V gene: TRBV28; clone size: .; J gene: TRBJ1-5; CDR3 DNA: TGTGCCAGCAGTTATCCGGCAGGACAGCCCCAGCATTTT; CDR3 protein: CASSYPAGQPQHF
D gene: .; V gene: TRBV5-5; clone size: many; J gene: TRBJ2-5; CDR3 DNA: TGTGCCAGCAGCTTCCGACCAAACGCGGAGACCCAGTACTTC; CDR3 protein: CASSFRPNAETQYF
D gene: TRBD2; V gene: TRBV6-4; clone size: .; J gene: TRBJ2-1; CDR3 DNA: TGTGCCAGCTTACCGCGGAGTAGCGGGCTTTCGTCGTGTGAGCAGTTCTTC; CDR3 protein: CASLPRSSGLSSCEQFF
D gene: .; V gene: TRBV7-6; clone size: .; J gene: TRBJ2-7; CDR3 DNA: TGTGCCAGCAGCTTAGAACAGGGTCTTCTCTACGAGCAGTACTTC; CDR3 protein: CASSLEQGLLYEQYF
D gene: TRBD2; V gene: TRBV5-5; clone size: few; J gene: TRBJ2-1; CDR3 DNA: TGTGCCAGCAGCCAGGGACTAGATAACAATGAGCAGTTCTTC; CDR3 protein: CASSQGLDNNEQFF
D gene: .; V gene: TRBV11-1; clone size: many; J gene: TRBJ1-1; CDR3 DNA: TGTGCCAGCAGCCTTCCCAGGGGTCGACCGAACACTGAAGCTTTCTTT; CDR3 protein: CASSLPRGRPNTEAFF
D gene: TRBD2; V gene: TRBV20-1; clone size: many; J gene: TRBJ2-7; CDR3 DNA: TGCAGTGCCCGAAACCAGCGGGGGGCCTACGAGCAGTACTTC; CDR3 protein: CSARNQRGAYEQYF
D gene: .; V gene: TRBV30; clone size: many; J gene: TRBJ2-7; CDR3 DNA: TGTGCCTGGAGGACCCCCCCCCAGTACGAGCAGTACTTC; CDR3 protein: CAWRTPPQYEQYF
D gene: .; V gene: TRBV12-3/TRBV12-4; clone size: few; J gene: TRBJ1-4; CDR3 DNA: TGTGCCAGCAGCCCCGGGGTGTATACAACTAATGAAAAACTGTTTTTT; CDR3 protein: CASSPGVYTTNEKLFF
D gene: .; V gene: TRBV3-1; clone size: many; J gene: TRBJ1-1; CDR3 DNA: TGTGCCAGCAGCCTAGGGCGGCCGGAGGGGGACACTGAAGCTTTCTTT; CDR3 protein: CASSLGRPEGDTEAFF
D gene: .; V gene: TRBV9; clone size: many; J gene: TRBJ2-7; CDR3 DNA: TGTGCCAGCAGCGTAGAGGCAGGGATGGACGAGCAGTACTTC; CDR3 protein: CASSVEAGMDEQYF
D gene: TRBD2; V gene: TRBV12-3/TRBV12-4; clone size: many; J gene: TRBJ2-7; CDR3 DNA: TGTGCCAGCAGCGGGGGACTAGCGGGAGTGGAAGAGTACTTC; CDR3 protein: CASSGGLAGVEEYF
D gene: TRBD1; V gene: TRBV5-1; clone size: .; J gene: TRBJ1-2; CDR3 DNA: TGCGCCAGCAGCGACATCAGGGACAGGGTACGCTATGGCTACACCTTC; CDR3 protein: CASSDIRDRVRYGYTF
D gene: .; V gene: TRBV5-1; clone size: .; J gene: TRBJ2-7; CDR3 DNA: TGCGCCAGCAGCCCAACGACAGGAAGTGCCGAGCAGTACTTC; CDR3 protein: CASSPTTGSAEQYF
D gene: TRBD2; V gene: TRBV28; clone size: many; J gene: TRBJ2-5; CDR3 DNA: TGTGCCAGCAGTTTCGGACTAGCGGGAAACCAAGAGACCCAGTACTTC; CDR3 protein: CASSFGLAGNQETQYF
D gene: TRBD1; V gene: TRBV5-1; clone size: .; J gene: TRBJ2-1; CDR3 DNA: TGCGCCAGCAGCACGGGACAGGGGATTTGCAATGAGCAGTTCTTC; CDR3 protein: CASSTGQGICNEQFF
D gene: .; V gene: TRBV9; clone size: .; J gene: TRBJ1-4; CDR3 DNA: TGTGCCAGCAGCTTCAGGGGATCCGCGGGGGAAAAACTGTTTTTT; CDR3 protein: CASSFRGSAGEKLFF
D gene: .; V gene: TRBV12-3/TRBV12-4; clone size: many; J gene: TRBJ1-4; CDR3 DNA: TGTGCCAGCAGCTATACACAGGGAAGTGGGGAAAGCGGGGAAAAACTGTTTTTT; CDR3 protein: CASSYTQGSGESGEKLFF
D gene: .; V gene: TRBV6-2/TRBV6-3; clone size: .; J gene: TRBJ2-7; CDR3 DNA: TGTGCCAGCAGTTACTCGATAGGGTCACCGAAAGTCTACGAGCAGTACTTC; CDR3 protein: CASSYSIGSPKVYEQYF
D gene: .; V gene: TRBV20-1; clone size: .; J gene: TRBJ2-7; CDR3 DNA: TGCAGTGCCTATCACGGGTCTACTTACGAGCAGTACTTC; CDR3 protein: CSAYHGSTYEQYF
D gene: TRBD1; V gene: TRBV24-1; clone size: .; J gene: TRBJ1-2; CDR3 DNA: TGTGCCACCAGTGATGAAACTACAGGGGTCGGCTACACCTTC; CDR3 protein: CATSDETTGVGYTF
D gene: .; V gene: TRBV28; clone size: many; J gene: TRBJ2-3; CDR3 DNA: TGTGCCAGCAGCCTACCCGGGGGGCCTAGCGATACGCAGTATTTT; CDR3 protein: CASSLPGGPSDTQYF
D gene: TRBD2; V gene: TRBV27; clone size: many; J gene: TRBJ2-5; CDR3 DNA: TGTGCCAGCAGCCTTGGGGCAAACCCGGGGGGGGAGACCCAGTACTTC; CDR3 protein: CASSLGANPGGETQYF
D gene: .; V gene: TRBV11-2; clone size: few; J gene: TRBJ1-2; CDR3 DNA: TGTGCCAGCAGCCCGCAGGACAGTGGGGGAGGCTACACCTTC; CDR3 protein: CASSPQDSGGGYTF
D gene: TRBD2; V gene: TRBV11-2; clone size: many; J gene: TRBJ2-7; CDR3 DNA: TGTGCCAGCAGCCGGCTGACTAGCGGGACCTACGAGCAGTACTTC; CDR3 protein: CASSRLTSGTYEQYF
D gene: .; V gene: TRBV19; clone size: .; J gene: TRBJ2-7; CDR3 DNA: TGTGCCAGTAGTATAGCCCCAATAAGGAGCCACCCTTGGCTCGAGCAGTACTTC; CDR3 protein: CASSIAPIRSHPWLEQYF
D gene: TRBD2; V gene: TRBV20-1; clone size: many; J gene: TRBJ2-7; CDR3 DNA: TGCAGCCTACTAGCGTCCAGCTCCTACGAGCAGTACTTC; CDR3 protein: CSLLASSSYEQYF